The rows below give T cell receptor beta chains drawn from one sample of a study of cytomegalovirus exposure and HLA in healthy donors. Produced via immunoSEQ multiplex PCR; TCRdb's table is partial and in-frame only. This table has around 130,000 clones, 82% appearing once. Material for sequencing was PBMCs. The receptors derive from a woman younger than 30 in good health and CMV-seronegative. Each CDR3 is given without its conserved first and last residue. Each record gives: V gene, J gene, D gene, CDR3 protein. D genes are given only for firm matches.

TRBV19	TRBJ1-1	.	ASRKEGSRPEAF
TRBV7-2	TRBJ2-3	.	ASSLLRKSTDTQY
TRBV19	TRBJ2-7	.	ASSIRGGRVSHEQY
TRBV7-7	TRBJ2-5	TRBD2	ASSLSGGQETQY
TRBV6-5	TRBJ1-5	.	ASSCAGTPDQPQH
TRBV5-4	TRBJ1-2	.	ASSSVSGTRGYGYT
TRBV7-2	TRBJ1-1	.	ASSLVQALNTEAF
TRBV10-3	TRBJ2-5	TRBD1	AISDPTQGVLKTQY
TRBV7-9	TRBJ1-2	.	ASSLSQVNNNYGYT
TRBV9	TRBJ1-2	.	ASSVDGVRAGTNYGYT
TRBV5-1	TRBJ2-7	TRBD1	ASSWGQGTHEQY
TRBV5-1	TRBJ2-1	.	ASSTASGNEQF
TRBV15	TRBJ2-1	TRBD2	ATSGGTSGRKGNEQF
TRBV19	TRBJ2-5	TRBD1	ASSFQGQGFYQETQY
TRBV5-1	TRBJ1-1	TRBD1	ASSLGQGMNTEAF
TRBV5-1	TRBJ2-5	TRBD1	ASSPGQGQETQY
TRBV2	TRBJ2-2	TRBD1	ASSEATWTGSRNTGELF
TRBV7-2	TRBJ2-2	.	ASSLPGTVAGELF
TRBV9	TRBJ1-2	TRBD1	ASSVIHSRDREKFNYGYT
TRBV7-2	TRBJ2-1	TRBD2	ASSLTPGRDEQF
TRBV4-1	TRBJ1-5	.	ASSQDTGWSGPRQH
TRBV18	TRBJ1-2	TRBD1	ASSPSRRQGVDYGYT
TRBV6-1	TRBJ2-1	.	ASTIRRFGDNEQF
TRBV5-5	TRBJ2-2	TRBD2	ASSLRSGRATGELF
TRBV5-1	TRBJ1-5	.	ASSFLGGIQPQH
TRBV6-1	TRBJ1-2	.	ASSESDSYGYT
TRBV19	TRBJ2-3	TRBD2	ASTAGPSTDTQY
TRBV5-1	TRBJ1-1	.	ASSSGEGTEAF
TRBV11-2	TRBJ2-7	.	ASSFYRQTSEQY
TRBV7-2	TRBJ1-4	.	ASSPLGRVGEKLF
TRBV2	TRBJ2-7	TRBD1	ASSGSWTGDEQY
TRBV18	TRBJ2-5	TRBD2	ASSPLPTTSGSGETQY
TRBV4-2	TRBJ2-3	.	ASSRRVATPVPDTQY
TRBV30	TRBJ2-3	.	ALRGSSRADTQY
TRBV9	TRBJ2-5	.	ASSVVGGPGTQY
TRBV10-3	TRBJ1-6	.	AICSEAGLHNSPLH
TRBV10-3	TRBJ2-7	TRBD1	AIGPRSTGGNEQY
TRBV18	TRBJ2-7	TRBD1	ASSPANRGEQY
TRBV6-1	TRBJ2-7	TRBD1	ASSPRQGLHYEQY
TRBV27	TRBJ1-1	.	ASSNQQGNTEAF
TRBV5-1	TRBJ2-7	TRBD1	ASSLQPQGALDEQY
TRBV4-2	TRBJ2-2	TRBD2	ASSQDFSLAGVPGELF
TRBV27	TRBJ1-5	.	ASSGGDGPNQPQH
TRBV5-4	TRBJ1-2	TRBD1	ASSPDRERVTNYGYT
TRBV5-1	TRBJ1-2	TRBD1	ASSPNTGGDGYT
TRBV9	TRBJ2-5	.	ASSVGGGETQY
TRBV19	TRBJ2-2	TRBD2	ASSTTSGSTTGELF
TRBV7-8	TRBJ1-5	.	ASSFDSNQPQH
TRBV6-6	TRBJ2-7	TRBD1	ASSSLGTGVGQY
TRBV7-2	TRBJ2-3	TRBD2	ASSSKRTSGHTDTQY
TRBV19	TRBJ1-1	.	ASWPSGWVVDAEAF
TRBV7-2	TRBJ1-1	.	ASSPQGGWAEAF
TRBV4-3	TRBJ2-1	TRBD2	ASSQEFSGGANEQF
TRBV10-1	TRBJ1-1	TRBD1	ASSERTGRWAF
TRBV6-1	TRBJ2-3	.	ASSAPLGDLSTDTQY
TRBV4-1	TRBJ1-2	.	ASSQAEGALGGYT
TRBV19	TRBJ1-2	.	ASFFGDGYT
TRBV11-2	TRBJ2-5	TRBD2	ASSLVVGGETQY
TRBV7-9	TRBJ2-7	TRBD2	ASSLVGGRSNEQY
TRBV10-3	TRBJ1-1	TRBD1	AISGVTGPTEAF